This TCR beta chain appears in the sequencing data of a study of cytomegalovirus exposure and HLA in healthy donors. The germline V gene encodes CDR1 LNHNV and CDR2 YYDKDF (reference sequence). The CDR3 length is 15 residues. V lost 3 bases and J lost 0; bases outside the gene matches: 3. In the PCR, 60 Vbeta and 13 Jbeta primers were used. Produced via immunoSEQ multiplex PCR; TCRdb's table is partial and in-frame only. The sample table sets out about 200,000 clones. About this clone: The antigen is not known.

Regarding the study as a whole: Later on, an analysis tied over 15,000 TCR beta sequences to HLA alleles at 0.05 false discovery rate. Later analysis placed DRB1 highest and HLA-C lowest in TCR association rates, which differed by HLA locus.

Sequencing was carried out using PBMCs. This sequence joins TRBV15 and TRBJ2-3; 7 positions agree with TRBD2. This sequence originates from a girl aged 2 to 10 in good health and CMV-seropositive. CDR3 nucleotides: TGTGCCACCAGCAGGGGAGGGGCAAGCACAGATACGCAGTATTTT. The encoded protein is CATSRGGASTDTQYF.